This T cell receptor beta chain was captured by sequencing in a study of T-cell memory formation after mild COVID-19. TCRdb itself ran the 5' RACE reads through MiXCR, one entry per CDR3 protein. The table records hundreds of thousands of distinct CDR3 sequences, about 22% of them present only once. The sample consisted of PBMCs or a T cell subset sorted from them (not recorded which). The sequence derives from an adult woman who had mild COVID-19 (a few samples of this study predate the infection). Cell type and time point are not known.

DNA of the CDR3: TGTGCCAGCTCACCACCTGGGACGGCTACCTACGAGCAGTACTTC. Protein product: CASSPPGTATYEQYF. The rearrangement joins TRBV18 to TRBJ2-7, with D perhaps being TRBD1 or TRBD2 (5 bases each). Germline CDR1 is KGHSH and CDR2 is LQKENI. The V gene lost 0 bases and the J gene lost 2 bases, with 11 bases spanning the gap. This CDR3 is built from 15 residues.